The source of this TCR beta chain is a study of blood T cell repertoires in COVID-19. For the study at large: Acute and convalescent COVID-19 samples came from the United States, Italy and Spain. In each case, the material was cDNA or gDNA derived from T cells, B-cell-depleted T cells, or PBMCs.

This CDR3 comprises 15 residues. CDR1 is MNHEY and CDR2 is SMNVEV in the germline V gene (reference sequence). V gave up 3 bases and J gave up 4 bases; unmatched junction bases: 9. In the original processing: Quantification of nucleated cells was approximated via reference gene primer amplification. Produced via immunoSEQ multiplex PCR; TCRdb's table is partial and in-frame only. The V and J calls and clone size were taken over from that table, and D and trimming were inferred from the DNA. The sample has 35,000 to 45,000 clones, 70% to 80% seen once. V usage is TRBV27 and J usage is TRBJ2-7; the match to TRBD2 covers 7 bases. This TCR was recovered from a man in his sixties or seventies with active or convalescent COVID-19. The sample comprised peripheral blood. The DNA for the CDR3 is TGTGCCAGCAGTTTCCCCTCAGCGGGGAAATACGAGCAGTACTTC. This codes for CASSFPSAGKYEQYF.